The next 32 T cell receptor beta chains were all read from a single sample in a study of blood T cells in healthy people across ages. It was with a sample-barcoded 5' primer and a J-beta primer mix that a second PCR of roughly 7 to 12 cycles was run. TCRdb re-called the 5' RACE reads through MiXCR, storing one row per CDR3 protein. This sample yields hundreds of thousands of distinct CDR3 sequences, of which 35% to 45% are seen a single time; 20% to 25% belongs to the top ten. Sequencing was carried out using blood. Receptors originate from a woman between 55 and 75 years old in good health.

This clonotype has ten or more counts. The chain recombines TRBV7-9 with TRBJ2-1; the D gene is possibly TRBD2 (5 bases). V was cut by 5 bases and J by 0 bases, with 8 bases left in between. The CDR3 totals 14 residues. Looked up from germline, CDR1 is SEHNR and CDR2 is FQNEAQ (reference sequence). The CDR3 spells CASSARDSYNEQFF. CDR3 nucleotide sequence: TGTGCCAGCAGCGCCCGGGACTCCTACAATGAGCAGTTCTTC.

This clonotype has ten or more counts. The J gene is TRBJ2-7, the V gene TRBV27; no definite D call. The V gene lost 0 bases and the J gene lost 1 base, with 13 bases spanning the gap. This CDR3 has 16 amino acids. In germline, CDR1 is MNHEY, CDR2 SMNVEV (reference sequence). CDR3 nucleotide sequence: TGTGCCAGCAGTTTATCAATGGGTTCGAGATCCTACGAGCAGTACTTC. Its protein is CASSLSMGSRSYEQYF.

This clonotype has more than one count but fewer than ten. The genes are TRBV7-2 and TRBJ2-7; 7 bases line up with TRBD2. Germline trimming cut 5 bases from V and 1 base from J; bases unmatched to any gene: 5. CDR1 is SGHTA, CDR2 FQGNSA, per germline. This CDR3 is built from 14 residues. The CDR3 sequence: CASSKTGRSYEQYF. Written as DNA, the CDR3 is TGTGCCAGCAGCAAGACCGGGAGGTCCTACGAGCAGTACTTC.

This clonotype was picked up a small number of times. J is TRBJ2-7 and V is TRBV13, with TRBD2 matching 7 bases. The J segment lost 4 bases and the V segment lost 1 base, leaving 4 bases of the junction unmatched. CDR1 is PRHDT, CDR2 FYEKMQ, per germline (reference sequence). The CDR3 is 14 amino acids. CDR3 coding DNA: TGTGCCAGCAGCTTAGCTAGCGGATTTTACGAGCAGTACTTC. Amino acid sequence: CASSLASGFYEQYF.

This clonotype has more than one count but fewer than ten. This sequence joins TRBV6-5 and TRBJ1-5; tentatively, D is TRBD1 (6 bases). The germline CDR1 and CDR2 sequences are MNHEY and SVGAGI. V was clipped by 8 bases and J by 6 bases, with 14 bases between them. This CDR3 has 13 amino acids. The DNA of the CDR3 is TGTGCCAGCCGAGGGGGGCTCGGTCAGCCCCAGCATTTT. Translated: CASRGGLGQPQHF.

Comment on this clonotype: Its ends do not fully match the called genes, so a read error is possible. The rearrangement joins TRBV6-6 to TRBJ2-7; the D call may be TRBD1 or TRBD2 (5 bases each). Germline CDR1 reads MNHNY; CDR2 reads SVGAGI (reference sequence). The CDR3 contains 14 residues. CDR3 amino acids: CACSVVGTDGEQYF. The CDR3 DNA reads TGTGCCTGCAGCGTGGTAGGGACGGATGGTGAGCAGTACTTC.

CDR3 in DNA: TGTGCCAGCAGCCAAGGCGTGGGCCCATACGAGCAGTACTTC. The encoded protein is CASSQGVGPYEQYF. V gene TRBV3-1 combines with J gene TRBJ2-5; no reliable D call. The DNA matches TRBJ2-7 better at its end, which makes the J call doubtful. There are 14 residues in the CDR3. Germline V gives CDR1 LGHDT, CDR2 YNNKEL (reference sequence).

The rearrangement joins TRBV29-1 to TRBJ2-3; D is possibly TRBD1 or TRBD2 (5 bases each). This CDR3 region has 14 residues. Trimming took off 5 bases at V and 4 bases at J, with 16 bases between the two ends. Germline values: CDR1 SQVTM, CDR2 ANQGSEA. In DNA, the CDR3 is TGCAGCGTTCAAGCGAGGGGTGGGGCAGATACGCAGTATTTT. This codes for CSVQARGGADTQYF.

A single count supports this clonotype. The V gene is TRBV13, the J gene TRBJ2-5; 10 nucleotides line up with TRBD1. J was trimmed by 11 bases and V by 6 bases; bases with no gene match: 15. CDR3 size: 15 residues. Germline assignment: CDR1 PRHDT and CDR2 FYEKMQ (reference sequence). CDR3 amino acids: CASSNRDRGYNEQYF. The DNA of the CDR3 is TGTGCCAGCAGTAACCGGGACAGGGGCTACAATGAGCAGTACTTC.

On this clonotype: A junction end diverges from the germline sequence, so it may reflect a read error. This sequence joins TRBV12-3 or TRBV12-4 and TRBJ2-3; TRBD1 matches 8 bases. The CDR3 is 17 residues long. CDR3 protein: CASSSRDRSIGTNTQYF. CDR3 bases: TGTGCCAGCAGTTCCCGGGACAGGAGTATCGGCACAAATACGCAGTATTTT.

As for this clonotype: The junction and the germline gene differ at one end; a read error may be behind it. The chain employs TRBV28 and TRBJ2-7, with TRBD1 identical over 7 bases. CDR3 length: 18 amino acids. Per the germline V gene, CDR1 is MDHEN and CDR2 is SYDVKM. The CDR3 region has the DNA TGTACCAGCAGACCGGGACAGATCTTTCTTCCGGCTTCCTACGAGCAGTACTTC. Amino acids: CTSRPGQIFLPASYEQYF.

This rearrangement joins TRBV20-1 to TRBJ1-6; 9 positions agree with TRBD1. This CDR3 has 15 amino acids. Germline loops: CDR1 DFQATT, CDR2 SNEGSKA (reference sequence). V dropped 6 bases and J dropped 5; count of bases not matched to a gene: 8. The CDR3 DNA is TGCAGTGCAGCCCGGGGACAGGGAAATAATTCACCCCTCCACTTT. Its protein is CSAARGQGNNSPLHF.

This CDR3 is CASSLNVGDSYEQYF. The DNA for the CDR3 is TGTGCCAGCAGCTTAAATGTTGGGGACTCCTACGAGCAGTACTTC. This chain links TRBV7-3 with TRBJ2-7, with D uncertain. There are 15 residues in the CDR3. Trimming took off 1 base at V and 0 bases at J, with 10 bases between the two ends. CDR1 and CDR2 (germline): SGHTA, FQGTGA.

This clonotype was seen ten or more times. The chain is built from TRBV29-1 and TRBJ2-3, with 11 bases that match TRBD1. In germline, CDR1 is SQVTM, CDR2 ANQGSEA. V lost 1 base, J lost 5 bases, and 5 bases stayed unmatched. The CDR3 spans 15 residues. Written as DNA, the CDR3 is TGCAGCGTTGAAGGCAAGGGGACAGGGGGAGATACGCAGTATTTT. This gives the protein CSVEGKGTGGDTQYF.

CDR3 in DNA: TGTGCCAGCAGCTTGGCCTCGGGACAGGGAAGAGAGTTCTTC. Protein sequence: CASSLASGQGREFF. V is TRBV5-6 and J is TRBJ2-1; 9 bases match TRBD1. With 0 bases clipped from V and 14 bases from J, the junction kept 9 bases outside the gene matches. Per the germline V gene, CDR1 is SGHDT and CDR2 is YYEEEE. This CDR3 comprises 14 residues.

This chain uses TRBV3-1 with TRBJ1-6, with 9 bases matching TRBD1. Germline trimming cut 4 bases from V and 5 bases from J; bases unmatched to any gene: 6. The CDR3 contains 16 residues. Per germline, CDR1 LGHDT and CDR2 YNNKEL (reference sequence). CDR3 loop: CASSPHGQGNNSPLHF. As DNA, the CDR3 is TGTGCCAGCAGCCCCCATGGACAGGGGAATAATTCACCCCTCCACTTT.

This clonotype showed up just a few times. This CDR3 is CAISGGGPNEQFF. DNA for the CDR3: TGTGCCATCAGTGGCGGGGGACCCAATGAGCAGTTCTTC. This rearrangement joins TRBV10-3 to TRBJ2-1; TRBD2 matches 7 bases. This CDR3 spans 13 amino acids. V trimming: 4 bases; J trimming: 6 bases; junction bases outside the gene matches: 3. Germline loops: CDR1 ENHRY, CDR2 SYGVKD.

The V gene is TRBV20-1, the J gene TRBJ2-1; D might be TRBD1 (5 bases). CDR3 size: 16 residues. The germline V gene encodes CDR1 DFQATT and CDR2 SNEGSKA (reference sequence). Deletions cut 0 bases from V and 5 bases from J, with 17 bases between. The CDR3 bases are TGCAGTGCTAGAGATGTCAAACAGGTGGCGAACAATGAGCAGTTCTTC. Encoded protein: CSARDVKQVANNEQFF.

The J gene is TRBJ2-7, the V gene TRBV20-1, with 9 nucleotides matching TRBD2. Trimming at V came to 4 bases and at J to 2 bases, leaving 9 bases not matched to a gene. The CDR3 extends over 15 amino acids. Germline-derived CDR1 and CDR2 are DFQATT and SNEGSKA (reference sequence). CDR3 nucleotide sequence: TGCAGTGCTACCGGGCGACTAGCGGAAACCTACGAGCAGTACTTC. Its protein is CSATGRLAETYEQYF.

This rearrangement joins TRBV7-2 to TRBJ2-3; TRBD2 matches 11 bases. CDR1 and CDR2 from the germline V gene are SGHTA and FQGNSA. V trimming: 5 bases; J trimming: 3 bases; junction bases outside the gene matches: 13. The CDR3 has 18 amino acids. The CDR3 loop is CASSQTSGGGGRTDTQYF. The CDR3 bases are TGTGCCAGCAGCCAAACTAGCGGGGGCGGCGGTAGAACAGATACGCAGTATTTT.

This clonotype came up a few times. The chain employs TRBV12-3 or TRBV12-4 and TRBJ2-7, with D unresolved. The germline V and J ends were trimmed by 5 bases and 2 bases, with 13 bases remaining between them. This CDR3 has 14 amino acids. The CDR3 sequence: CASSPNIGPYEQYF. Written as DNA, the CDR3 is TGTGCCAGCAGTCCAAACATTGGGCCCTACGAGCAGTACTTC.

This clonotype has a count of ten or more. CDR3 DNA sequence: TGTGCCAGCAGCCACGGTGATCCCGACAGGTCAATTTACGAGCAGTACTTC. Translating it yields CASSHGDPDRSIYEQYF. The chain joins TRBV4-2 to TRBJ2-7; tentatively, D is TRBD1 (6 bases). The germline CDR1 and CDR2 sequences are LGHNA and YNFKEQ. This CDR3 comprises 17 residues. Trimming took off 3 bases at V and 4 bases at J, with 22 bases between the two ends.

CDR3 sequence (DNA): TGCAGTGCTAGAGATCTTCCAGGCGAGGTCACTGAAGCTTTCTTT. Translating it yields CSARDLPGEVTEAFF. J is TRBJ1-1 and V is TRBV20-1; D call uncertain. Germline CDR1 is DFQATT and CDR2 is SNEGSKA (reference sequence). V lost 0 bases, J lost 4 bases, and 15 bases lay in between. The CDR3 contains 15 residues.

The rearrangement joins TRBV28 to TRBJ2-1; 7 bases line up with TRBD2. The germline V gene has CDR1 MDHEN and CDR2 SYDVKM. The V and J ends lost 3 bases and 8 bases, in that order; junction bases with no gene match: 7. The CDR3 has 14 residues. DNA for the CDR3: TGTGCCAGCAGTTTGGTAGGGGCGGGGGATGAGCAGTTCTTC. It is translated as CASSLVGAGDEQFF.

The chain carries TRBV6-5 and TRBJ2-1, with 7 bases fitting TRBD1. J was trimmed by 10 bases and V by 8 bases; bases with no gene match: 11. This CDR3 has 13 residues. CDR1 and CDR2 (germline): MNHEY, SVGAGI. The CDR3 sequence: CASFGTVAGEQFF. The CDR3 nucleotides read TGTGCCAGCTTCGGGACAGTGGCTGGGGAGCAGTTCTTC.

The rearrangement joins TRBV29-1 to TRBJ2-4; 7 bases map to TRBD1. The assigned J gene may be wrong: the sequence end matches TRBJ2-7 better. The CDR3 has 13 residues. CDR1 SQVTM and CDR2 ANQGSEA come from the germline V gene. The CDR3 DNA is TGCAGCGTTGAAGCGACAGGGATGGACGAGCAGTACTTC. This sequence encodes CSVEATGMDEQYF.

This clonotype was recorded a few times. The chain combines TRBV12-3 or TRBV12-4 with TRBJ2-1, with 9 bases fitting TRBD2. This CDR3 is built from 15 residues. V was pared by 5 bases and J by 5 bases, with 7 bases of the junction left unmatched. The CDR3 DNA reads TGTGCCAGCAGTCCCACTAGCGGGCTTAACAATGAGCAGTTCTTC. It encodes CASSPTSGLNNEQFF.

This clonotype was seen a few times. CDR3 loop: CASSPTGQVDNEQFF. CDR3 DNA sequence: TGCGCCAGCTCCCCCACGGGACAGGTGGACAATGAGCAGTTCTTC. The chain uses TRBV5-1 and TRBJ2-1, with TRBD1 matching 8 bases. Germline CDR1 SGHRS, CDR2 YFSETQ. CDR3 length equals 15 residues. Trimming at V came to 7 bases and at J to 5 bases, leaving 11 bases not matched to a gene.

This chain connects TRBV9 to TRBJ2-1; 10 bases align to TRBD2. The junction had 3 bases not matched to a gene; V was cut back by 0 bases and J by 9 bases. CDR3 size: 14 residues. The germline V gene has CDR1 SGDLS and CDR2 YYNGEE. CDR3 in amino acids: CASSVALAGAEQFF. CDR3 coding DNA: TGTGCCAGCAGCGTAGCTCTAGCGGGAGCTGAGCAGTTCTTC. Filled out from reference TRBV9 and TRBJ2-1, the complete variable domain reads DSGVTQTPKHLITATGQRVTLRCSPRSGDLSVYWYQQSLDQGLQFLIQYYNGEERAKGNILERFSAQQFPDLHSELNLSSLELGDSALYFCASSVALAGAEQFFGPGTRLTVL.

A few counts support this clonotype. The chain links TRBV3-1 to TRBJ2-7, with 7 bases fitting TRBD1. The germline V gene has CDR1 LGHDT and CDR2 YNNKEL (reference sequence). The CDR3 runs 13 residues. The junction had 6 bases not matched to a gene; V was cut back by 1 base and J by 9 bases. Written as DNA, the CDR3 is TGTGCCAGCAGCCAAGGACAGGGAAAACCGCAGTACTTC. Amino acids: CASSQGQGKPQYF.

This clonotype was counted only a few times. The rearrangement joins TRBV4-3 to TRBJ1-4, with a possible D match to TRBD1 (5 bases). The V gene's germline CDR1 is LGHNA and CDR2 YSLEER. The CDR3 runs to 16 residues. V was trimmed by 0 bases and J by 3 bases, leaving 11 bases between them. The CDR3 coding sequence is TGCGCCAGCAGCCAAGATCCCGTACAGGCTAATGAAAAACTGTTTTTT. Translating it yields CASSQDPVQANEKLFF.

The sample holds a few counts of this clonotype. The CDR3, as DNA: TGTGCCAGCAGCTTGTCACCCAGCGCCTACAATGAGCAGTTCTTC. Translation gives CASSLSPSAYNEQFF. The chain employs TRBV11-1 and TRBJ2-1; D unresolved. The V end lost 3 bases, the J end lost 2 bases, and 11 bases lay between the germline ends. The CDR3 is made up of 15 amino acids. Germline CDR1 reads SGHAT; CDR2 reads FQDESV (reference sequence).